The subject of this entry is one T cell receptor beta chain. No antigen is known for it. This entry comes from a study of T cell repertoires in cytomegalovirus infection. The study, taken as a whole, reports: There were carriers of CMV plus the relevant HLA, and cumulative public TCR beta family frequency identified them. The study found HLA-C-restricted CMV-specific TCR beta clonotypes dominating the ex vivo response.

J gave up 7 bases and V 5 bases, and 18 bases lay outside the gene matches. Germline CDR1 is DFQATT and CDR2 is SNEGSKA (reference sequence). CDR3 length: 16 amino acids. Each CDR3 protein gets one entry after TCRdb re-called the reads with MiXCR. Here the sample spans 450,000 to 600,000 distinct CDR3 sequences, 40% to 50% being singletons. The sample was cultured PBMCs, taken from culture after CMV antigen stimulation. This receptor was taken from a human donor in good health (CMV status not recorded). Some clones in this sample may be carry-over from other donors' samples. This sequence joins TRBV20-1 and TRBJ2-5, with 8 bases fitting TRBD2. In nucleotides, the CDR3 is TGCAGTGCTCTCCAGGACCATGCGGGGGGCCACGGGACCCAGTACTTC. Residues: CSALQDHAGGHGTQYF.